The TCR beta chain under discussion was sequenced for a study of vaccination and CD4 T cells after COVID-19. A word on this clonotype: Its target is unknown.

Cultured CD4+ T-cell DNA underwent Oncomine TCR Beta short-read sequencing. MiXCR was run by TCRdb on the PCR reads, yielding one entry per CDR3 protein. The table shows over 4,000 distinct CDR3 sequences, with roughly 70% occurring only once. As to treatment: approximately 9-day PBMC culture with coronavirus spike peptide pools or control peptides (ViraFEST assay). Material: CD4+ T cells from blood, cultured in vitro. The TCR sequence derives from a human donor who had recovered from COVID-19.

Here the CDR3 DNA reads TGTGCCAGCAGCCTCCGGGACAGGGGGGTTTACGAGCAGTACTTC. As protein: CASSLRDRGVYEQYF. The rearrangement uses TRBV6-1 and TRBJ2-7; 11 positions match TRBD1. The trim removed 6 bases at V and 4 bases at J, leaving 8 bases unmatched. Germline values: CDR1 MNHNS, CDR2 SASEGT. CDR3 length: 15 amino acids.